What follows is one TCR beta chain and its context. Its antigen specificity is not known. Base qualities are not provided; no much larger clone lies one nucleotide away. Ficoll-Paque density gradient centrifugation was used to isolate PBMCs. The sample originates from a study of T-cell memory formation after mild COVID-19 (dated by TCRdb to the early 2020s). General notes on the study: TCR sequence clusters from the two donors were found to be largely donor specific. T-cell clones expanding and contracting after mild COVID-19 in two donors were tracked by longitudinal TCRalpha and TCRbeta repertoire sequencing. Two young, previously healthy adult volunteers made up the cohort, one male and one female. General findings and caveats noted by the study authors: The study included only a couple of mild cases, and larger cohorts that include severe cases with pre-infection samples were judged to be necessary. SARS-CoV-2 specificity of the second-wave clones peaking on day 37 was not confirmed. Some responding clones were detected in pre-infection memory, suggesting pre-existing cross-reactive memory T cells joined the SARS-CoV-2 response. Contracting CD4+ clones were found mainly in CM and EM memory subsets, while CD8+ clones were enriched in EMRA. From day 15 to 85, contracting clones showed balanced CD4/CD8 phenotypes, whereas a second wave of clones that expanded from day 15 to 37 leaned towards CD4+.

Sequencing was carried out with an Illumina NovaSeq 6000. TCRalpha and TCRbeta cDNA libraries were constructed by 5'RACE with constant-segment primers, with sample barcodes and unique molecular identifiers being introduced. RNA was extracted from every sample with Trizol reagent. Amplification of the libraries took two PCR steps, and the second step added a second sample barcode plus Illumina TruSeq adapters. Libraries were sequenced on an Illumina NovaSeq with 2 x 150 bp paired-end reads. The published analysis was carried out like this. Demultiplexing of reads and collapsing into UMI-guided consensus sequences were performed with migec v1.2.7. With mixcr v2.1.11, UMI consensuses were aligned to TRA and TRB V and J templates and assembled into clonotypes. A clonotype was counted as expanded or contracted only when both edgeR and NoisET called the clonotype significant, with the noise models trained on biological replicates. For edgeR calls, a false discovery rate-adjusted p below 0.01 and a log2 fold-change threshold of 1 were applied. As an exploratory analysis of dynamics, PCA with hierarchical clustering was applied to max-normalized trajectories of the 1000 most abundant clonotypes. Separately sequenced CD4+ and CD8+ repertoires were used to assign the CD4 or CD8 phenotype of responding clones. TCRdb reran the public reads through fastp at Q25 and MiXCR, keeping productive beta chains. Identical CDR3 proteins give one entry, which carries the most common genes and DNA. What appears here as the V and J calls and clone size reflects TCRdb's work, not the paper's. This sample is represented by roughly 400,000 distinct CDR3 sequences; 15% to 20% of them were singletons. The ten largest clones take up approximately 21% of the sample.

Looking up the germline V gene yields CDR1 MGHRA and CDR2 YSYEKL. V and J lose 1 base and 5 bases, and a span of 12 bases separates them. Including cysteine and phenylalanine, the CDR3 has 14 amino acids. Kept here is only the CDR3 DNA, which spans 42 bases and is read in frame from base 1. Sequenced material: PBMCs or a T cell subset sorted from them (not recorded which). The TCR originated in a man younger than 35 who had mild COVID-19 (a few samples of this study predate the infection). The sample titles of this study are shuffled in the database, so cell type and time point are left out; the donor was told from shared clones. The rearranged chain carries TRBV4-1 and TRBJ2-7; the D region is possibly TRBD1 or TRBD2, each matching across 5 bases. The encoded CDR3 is CASSQAPSRDEQYF. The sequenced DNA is TGCGCCAGCAGCCAAGCGCCTAGCAGGGACGAGCAGTACTTC.